Below, 8 T cell receptor beta chains from the same sample are listed, as sequenced in a study of cytomegalovirus exposure and HLA in healthy donors. 13 Jbeta primers and 60 Vbeta primers were used for the PCR. Sequencing was performed with immunoSEQ multiplex PCR; in TCRdb, only in-frame clones are kept and a portion is missing. The data contain about 110,000 clones, roughly 85% of them singletons. Sequencing was carried out using PBMCs. The source is a woman aged 40 to 50 in good health and CMV-seronegative.

CDR3 in DNA: TGTGCCAGCAGTTACTCGAACATGTACACTGAAGCTTTCTTT. The encoded protein is CASSYSNMYTEAFF. This chain links TRBV6-5 with TRBJ1-1; D is uncertain. Germline V gene data show CDR1 as MNHEY and CDR2 as SVGAGI. The CDR3 has 14 amino acids. Trimming left V 0 bases short and J 3 bases short, with 8 bases between.

The chain recombines TRBV2 with TRBJ1-5, with 9 positions matching TRBD1. Germline lookup yields CDR1 SNHLY and CDR2 FYNNEI. CDR3 length: 19 residues. V gave up 6 bases and J gave up 3 bases; unmatched junction bases: 18. The CDR3: CASRENRGLGSFYNQPQHF. CDR3 coding DNA: TGTGCCAGCAGAGAGAACAGGGGGCTAGGATCTTTTTACAATCAGCCCCAGCATTTT.

The rearrangement links TRBV19 to TRBJ2-1; D might be TRBD2 (5 bases). The CDR3 extends over 13 amino acids. V lost 7 bases, J lost 13 bases, and 20 bases lay in between. The V gene's germline CDR1 is LNHDA and CDR2 SQIVND (reference sequence). Here the CDR3 DNA reads TGTGCCAGTACCGATACCCCGGGGAGCGAACAGTTCTTC. Translating gives CASTDTPGSEQFF. Full variable domain (rest looked up from reference TRBV19 and TRBJ2-1): DGGITQSPKYLFRKEGQNVTLSCEQNLNHDAMYWYRQDPGQGLRLIYYSQIVNDFQKGDIAEGYSVSREKKESFPLTVTSAQKNPTAFYLCASTDTPGSEQFFGPGTRLTVL.

V and J are TRBV27 and TRBJ1-3, with a weak D call TRBD1 (5 bases). Germline CDR1 MNHEY, CDR2 SMNVEV (reference sequence). The CDR3 is made up of 16 amino acids. Deletions cut 5 bases from V and 4 bases from J, with 18 bases between. The CDR3 spells CASSLLGGGTGNTIYF. The CDR3 region has the DNA TGTGCCAGCAGTCTCCTTGGGGGGGGTACGGGAAACACCATATATTTT.

The chain recombines TRBV29-1 with TRBJ2-1, with 11 bases lining up with TRBD2. The V gene end was trimmed by 7 bases and the J gene end by 10 bases; junction bases not matched to a gene: 15. Germline lookup yields CDR1 SQVTM and CDR2 ANQGSEA. The CDR3 is 15 residues long. The CDR3 is CSAVRLAGRWSEQFF. For the CDR3, the DNA is TGCAGCGCCGTTAGACTAGCGGGAAGATGGAGCGAGCAGTTCTTC.

The rearrangement links TRBV7-2 to TRBJ2-1; TRBD1 is a possible D gene (6 bases). V lost 4 bases and J lost 4, with 17 bases in between. Germline V gene data show CDR1 as SGHTA and CDR2 as FQGNSA. The CDR3 runs 16 residues. CDR3 in amino acids: CASSSDSSLAYNEQFF. CDR3 sequence (DNA): TGTGCCAGCAGCTCGGACAGCTCATTAGCTTACAATGAGCAGTTCTTC.

The CDR3 coding sequence is TGTGCCAGCAGCGGGACTAGCGGGGGGACCTACGAGCAGTACTTC. As protein: CASSGTSGGTYEQYF. The V and J genes are TRBV7-9 and TRBJ2-7; 15 nucleotides line up with TRBD2. CDR1 SEHNR and CDR2 FQNEAQ come from the germline V gene (reference sequence). The junction had 1 base not matched to a gene; V was cut back by 5 bases and J by 2 bases. The CDR3 sequence is 15 residues long.

This chain joins TRBV10-2 and TRBJ1-5, with 10 bases identical to TRBD1. The germline gives CDR1 WSHSY, CDR2 SAAADI. V was clipped by 2 bases and J by 4 bases; unmatched bases: 11. This CDR3 is 18 amino acids long. DNA for the CDR3: TGCGCCAGCAGTGAGCCAACCTCTGGGACAGGGGCAAATCAGCCCCAGCATTTT. Protein product: CASSEPTSGTGANQPQHF.